This T cell receptor (beta chain) was recovered during a study of shared clonotypes between healthy human individuals. The authors ran unsorted PBMC replicate PCRs on 300 ng DNA, tens of thousands of T cell genomes. Data came from immunoSEQ multiplex PCR; TCRdb stores just in-frame clones and leaves some out. The sample consists of 450,000 to 550,000 clones, 75% to 85% of them appearing once. The sequenced sample was PBMCs. The TCR was taken from a woman in her thirties or forties in good health. Some clones in this sample may be carry-over from other donors' samples.

CDR3 bases: TGTGCCAGCAGTTCCACCTGGACTAGCGGGAGCTCCTACGAGCAGTACTTC. The encoded protein is CASSSTWTSGSSYEQYF. The rearrangement joins TRBV27 to TRBJ2-7; 13 nucleotides line up with TRBD2. With V trimmed by 4 bases and J by 0 bases, 6 bases remained unmatched. The CDR3 runs to 17 residues. The V gene's germline CDR1 is MNHEY and CDR2 SMNVEV (reference sequence).